A selection of T cell receptor beta chains follows, all from one sample in a study of cytomegalovirus exposure and HLA in healthy donors. The method was immunoSEQ multiplex PCR; TCRdb's version includes in-frame clones alone and lacks a portion of them. The sample includes about 130,000 clones, just over 75% of them seen just once. Sequenced material: PBMCs. The receptors were sampled from a woman aged 45-60 years in good health and CMV-seronegative. The CDR3 runs from the conserved cysteine through the conserved F or W. A D gene is named only where the DNA matches it firmly. The size of a clone is reported for some rows only, either as once, few or many, or as a class for expanded clones.

TRBD1	TRBJ1-3	-	TRBV9	TGTGCCAGCAGCCCATTTCCAGGGGGCAAGACGGAAGGAAACACCATATATTTT	CASSPFPGGKTEGNTIYF
TRBD2	TRBJ2-5	-	TRBV11-1	TGTGCCAGCAGCGAAACCGGGACTAGCGACCCGATTAGGTACTTC	CASSETGTSDPIRYF
TRBD1	TRBJ1-2	-	TRBV29-1	TGCAGCGTTGGTCAGACAGGGGCATCATTGGGCTACACCTTC	CSVGQTGASLGYTF
-	TRBJ1-5	-	TRBV4-2	TGTGCCAGCAGCCAAGAGGGCCAATACAATCAGCCCCAGCATTTT	CASSQEGQYNQPQHF
TRBD1	TRBJ1-1	-	TRBV5-4	TGTGCCAGCAGCCTCGGGACAGGGGGCGCAAGCACTGAAGCTTTCTTT	CASSLGTGGASTEAFF
-	TRBJ2-7	-	TRBV27	TGTGCCAGCAGTTTTACCGGGATGAGCTCCTACGAGCAGTACTTC	CASSFTGMSSYEQYF
TRBD1	TRBJ1-2	-	TRBV18	TGTGCCAGCTCAAGCGCCGGGACAGGCAACTATGGCTACACCTTC	CASSSAGTGNYGYTF
-	TRBJ2-6	-	TRBV7-9	TGTGCCAGCAGCCTCCCAAGAGTAACTGGGGCCAACGTCCTGACTTTC	CASSLPRVTGANVLTF
-	TRBJ1-2	-	TRBV9	TGTGCCAGCAGCGTAACCTTGGCAGGGGCTGATGGCTACACCTTC	CASSVTLAGADGYTF
-	TRBJ2-5	-	TRBV4-2	TGTGCCAGCCGGGGGGCGGGAGTAAAGACCCAGTACTTC	CASRGAGVKTQYF
-	TRBJ1-5	-	TRBV2	TGTGCCAGCAGTGAAGTCCGGGGGGAGTGGCCCCAGCATTTT	CASSEVRGEWPQHF
TRBD2	TRBJ2-7	few	TRBV4-1	TGCGCCAGCAGCCGCGGACTAGCGGGAGGGGGCGCCGAGCAGTACTTC	CASSRGLAGGGAEQYF
-	TRBJ1-3	-	TRBV4-3	TGCGCCAGCAGCCAAGATCTTGAGGGTGGAAACACCATATATTTT	CASSQDLEGGNTIYF
TRBD1	TRBJ1-1	-	TRBV19	TGTGCCAGTAGCGGGACAGGGTTCAAAATGAACACTGAAGCTTTCTTT	CASSGTGFKMNTEAFF
-	TRBJ1-1	-	TRBV7-9	TGTGCCAGCAGCTTCTCGGGGATGAACACTGAAGCTTTCTTT	CASSFSGMNTEAFF
-	TRBJ2-3	-	TRBV30	TGTGCCTGGAACCCACTATACGGTCTCACAGATACGCAGTATTTT	CAWNPLYGLTDTQYF
-	TRBJ1-1	few	TRBV6-5	TGTGCCAGCAGTTACTCGGCAGAGAACACTGAAGCTTTCTTT	CASSYSAENTEAFF
TRBD2	TRBJ2-3	-	TRBV6-5	TGTGCCAGCAGCCGACTAGCGGGAGGGCAGTATTTT	CASSRLAGGQYF
TRBD2	TRBJ2-1	once	TRBV6-6	TGTGCCAGCAGTCCAATAGCGGGAGACGGTGAGCAGTTCTTC	CASSPIAGDGEQFF
-	TRBJ2-1	-	TRBV11-3	TGTGCCAGTGCCCCTGGGAGCAATGAGCAGTTCTTC	CASAPGSNEQFF
TRBD2	TRBJ2-7	-	TRBV7-2	TGTGCCAGCAGCTTCTCTGCTAGCGGGGTCTCCTACGAGCAGTACTTC	CASSFSASGVSYEQYF
TRBD1	TRBJ2-2	-	TRBV19	TGTGCCAGTAGTATTTCGTTCGGTTTCTGGCAGGGGGCTTACGGGGAGCTGTTTTTT	CASSISFGFWQGAYGELFF
-	TRBJ2-5	-	TRBV19	TGTGCCAGTAGTATCAGGTTCCAAGAGACCCAGTACTTC	CASSIRFQETQYF
-	TRBJ1-3	-	TRBV5-1	TGCGCCAGCAGCTTAACCAAGAGGGCCAACTCTGGAAACACCATATATTTT	CASSLTKRANSGNTIYF
TRBD1	TRBJ2-6	-	TRBV9	TGTGCCAGCAGCGCTGCAGGGGGCTCTGGGGCCAACGTCCTGACTTTC	CASSAAGGSGANVLTF
TRBD1	TRBJ1-5	-	TRBV6-9	TGTGCCAGCAGTTACAGGACAGGGGAGGACCAGCCCCAGCATTTT	CASSYRTGEDQPQHF
TRBD1	TRBJ1-3	-	TRBV11-3	TGTGCCAGCAGCTACGGGACAGAAGGAAACACCATATATTTT	CASSYGTEGNTIYF
-	TRBJ2-1	-	TRBV29-1	TGCAGCGTTCGACGAGTCGGGGGCTACAATGAGCAGTTCTTC	CSVRRVGGYNEQFF
-	TRBJ2-7	-	TRBV19	TGTGCCAGTAGCCGACGGGACACCTTATACGAGCAGTACTTC	CASSRRDTLYEQYF
TRBD1	TRBJ1-1	-	TRBV29-1	TGCAGCGTGGGACAGGGTGTTGGCACTGAAGCTTTCTTT	CSVGQGVGTEAFF
TRBD2	TRBJ2-5	-	TRBV9	TGTGCCAGTGAGCGGGAGGGCGGGGAGACCCAGTACTTC	CASEREGGETQYF
TRBD1	TRBJ1-1	-	TRBV18	TGTGCCAGCTCACCGGGACAGACTAGGGAAACTGAAGCTTTCTTT	CASSPGQTRETEAFF
TRBD2	TRBJ2-2	-	TRBV27	TGTGCCAGCAGAAAAGGGAGGGCCTTGGCCGGGGAGCTGTTTTTT	CASRKGRALAGELFF
TRBD1	TRBJ1-5	-	TRBV19	TGTGCCAGTAGTATAGACGCTCCGGGACAGCAGATTGGTAGCAATCAGCCCCAGCATTTT	CASSIDAPGQQIGSNQPQHF
-	TRBJ1-5	-	TRBV20-1	TGCCCTAGAAGGTTGAATCAGCCCCAGCATTTT	CPRRLNQPQHF
-	TRBJ1-2	-	TRBV5-1	TGCGCCAGCAGCCCCAGGACAGTTAACTATGGCTACACCTTC	CASSPRTVNYGYTF
TRBD1	TRBJ1-5	-	TRBV5-1	TGCGCCAGCAGCCCGCGGCGGACAGGGTCGGACCAGCCCCAGCATTTT	CASSPRRTGSDQPQHF
TRBD1	TRBJ1-2	-	TRBV19	TGTGCCACCCAGCCCCGGGACAGGGGTTATGGCTACACCTTC	CATQPRDRGYGYTF
-	TRBJ1-2	-	TRBV6-6	TGTGCCAGCAGCCCAGGACAAGGCAACTATGGCTACACCTTC	CASSPGQGNYGYTF
-	TRBJ1-5	once	TRBV5-8	TGTGCCAGCAGCTTGAGGAGTAGCAATCAGCCCCAGCATTTT	CASSLRSSNQPQHF
TRBD1	TRBJ2-7	-	TRBV5-1	TGCGCCAGCAGCCGCCGGGACAGGGAAGACGAGCAGTACTTC	CASSRRDREDEQYF
TRBD2	TRBJ2-1	-	TRBV11-2	TGTGCCAGCAGCCAAGGGACTAGCGGGAGGGGTGGCTCCTACAATGAGCAGTTCTTC	CASSQGTSGRGGSYNEQFF
-	TRBJ1-2	once	TRBV6-1	TGTGCCAGCAGCGGACTTAACTATGGCTACCCCTTC	CASSGLNYGYPF
TRBD1	TRBJ1-4	few	TRBV5-4	TGTGCCAGCAGCAACCAACAGGGGGTGGGTGAAAAACTGTTTTTT	CASSNQQGVGEKLFF
TRBD2	TRBJ2-2	-	TRBV30	TGTGCCTGGAGTTCAGCGGGAGTGAACACCGGGGAGCTGTTTTTT	CAWSSAGVNTGELFF
-	TRBJ2-7	-	TRBV6-5	TGTGCCAGCAGTGGCCCAGGGCTCCCCGTGGAGCAGTACTTC	CASSGPGLPVEQYF
-	TRBJ1-6	-	TRBV5-1	TGCGCCAGCAGCTTGGGTGGCAGGGTTAATTCACCCCTCCACTTT	CASSLGGRVNSPLHF
TRBD2	TRBJ2-7	-	TRBV5-6	TGTGCCAGCAGCCCCTCCCCTAGCGGGAGGGCCTACGAGCAGTACTTC	CASSPSPSGRAYEQYF
TRBD2	TRBJ2-5	-	TRBV29-1	TGCAGCGTTACGGGACTAGGTGTTGAGACCCAGTACTTC	CSVTGLGVETQYF
TRBD1	TRBJ1-3	-	TRBV11-3	TGTGCCAGCTGCTTCGGGACAGGCGTTGGCGGAAACACCATATATTTT	CASCFGTGVGGNTIYF
-	TRBJ1-1	-	TRBV6-1	TGTGCCAGCAGTGAAATCCGACAGGCTGAAGCTTTCTTT	CASSEIRQAEAFF